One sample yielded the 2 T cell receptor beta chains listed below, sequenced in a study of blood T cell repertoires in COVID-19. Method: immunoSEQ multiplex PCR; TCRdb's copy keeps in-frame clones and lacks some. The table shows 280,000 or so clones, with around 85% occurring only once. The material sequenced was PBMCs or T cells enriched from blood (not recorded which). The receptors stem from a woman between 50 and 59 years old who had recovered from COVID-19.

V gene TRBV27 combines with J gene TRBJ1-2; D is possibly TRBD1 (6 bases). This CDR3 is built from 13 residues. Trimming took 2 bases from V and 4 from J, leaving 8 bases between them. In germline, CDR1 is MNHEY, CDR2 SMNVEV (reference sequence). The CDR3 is CASSLTGIYGYTF. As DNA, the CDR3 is TGTGCCAGCAGTTTAACAGGGATCTATGGCTACACCTTC.

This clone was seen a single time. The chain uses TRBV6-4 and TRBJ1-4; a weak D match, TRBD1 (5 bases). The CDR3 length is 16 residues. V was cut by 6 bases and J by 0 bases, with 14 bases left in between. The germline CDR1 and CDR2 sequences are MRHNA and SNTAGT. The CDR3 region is CASRNRQTPTNEKLFF. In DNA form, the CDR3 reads TGTGCCAGCAGGAATAGACAGACTCCAACTAATGAAAAACTGTTTTTT.